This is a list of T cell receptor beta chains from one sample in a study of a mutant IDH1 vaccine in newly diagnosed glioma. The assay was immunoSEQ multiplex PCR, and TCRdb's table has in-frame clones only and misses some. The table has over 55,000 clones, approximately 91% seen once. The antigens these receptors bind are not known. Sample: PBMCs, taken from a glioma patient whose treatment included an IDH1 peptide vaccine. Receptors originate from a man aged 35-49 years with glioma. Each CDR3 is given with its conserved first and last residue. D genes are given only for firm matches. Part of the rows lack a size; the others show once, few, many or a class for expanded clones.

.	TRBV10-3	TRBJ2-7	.	CAISDQGLSYEQYF	TGTGCCATCAGTGACCAGGGGCTCTCCTACGAGCAGTACTTC
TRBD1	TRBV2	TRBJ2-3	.	CASNPLTGGAGTDTQYF	TGTGCCAGCAATCCTTTAACAGGGGGCGCCGGCACAGATACGCAGTATTTT
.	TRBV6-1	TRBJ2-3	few	CASTERGATSPDTQYF	TGTGCCAGCACTGAGAGGGGGGCCACTAGCCCAGATACGCAGTATTTT
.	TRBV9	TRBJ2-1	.	CASSARQASSYNEQFF	TGTGCCAGCAGCGCCCGACAGGCTAGCTCCTACAATGAGCAGTTCTTC
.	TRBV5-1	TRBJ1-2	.	CASSPYPNYGYTF	TGCGCCAGCAGCCCTTATCCCAACTATGGCTACACCTTC
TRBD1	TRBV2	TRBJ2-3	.	CASNRQGGTDTQYF	TGTGCCAGCAATCGACAGGGGGGCACAGATACGCAGTATTTT
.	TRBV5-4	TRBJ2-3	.	CASSLGGQSITDTQYF	TGTGCCAGCAGCTTGGGAGGCCAGAGTATCACAGATACGCAGTATTTT
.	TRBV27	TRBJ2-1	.	CASRTTPLTSAQFF	TGTGCCAGCAGAACAACCCCTCTGACTAGTGCGCAGTTCTTC
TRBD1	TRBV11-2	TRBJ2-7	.	CASSLRSGQGSYEQYF	TGTGCCAGCAGCTTACGTTCGGGACAGGGCTCCTACGAGCAGTACTTC
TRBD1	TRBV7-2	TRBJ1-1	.	CASSLDRGRTEAFF	TGTGCCAGCAGCTTAGACAGGGGAAGGACTGAAGCTTTCTTT
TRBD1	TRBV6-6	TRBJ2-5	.	CASRRTGEETQYF	TGTGCCAGCAGAAGGACAGGGGAAGAGACCCAGTACTTC
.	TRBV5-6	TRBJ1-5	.	CASSLLAGSNQPQHF	TGTGCCAGCAGCTTGCTGGCGGGCTCTAATCAGCCCCAGCATTTT
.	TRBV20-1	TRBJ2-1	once	CSAPRRGEQFF	TGCAGTGCCCCCCGGAGGGGAGAGCAGTTCTTC
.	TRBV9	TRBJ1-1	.	CASSAEPNTEAFF	TGTGCCAGCAGCGCGGAACCGAACACTGAAGCTTTCTTT